This T cell receptor (beta chain) was captured by sequencing in a study of type 1 regulatory T cells. The CDR3 is 12 residues long. Germline values: CDR1 SQVTM, CDR2 ANQGSEA. V was pared by 4 bases and J by 6 bases, with 10 bases between. TCRdb itself ran the reads through MiXCR, one entry per CDR3 protein. The sample carries about 39,000 distinct CDR3 sequences, over 9% recorded once. As to this clonotype: Antigen: not known.

The chain joins TRBV29-1 to TRBJ2-1; D is unclear. The sequencing input was cultured non-Tr1 T cells, either the whole culture or a sorted T cell fraction (not recorded which). The receptor's source is a human donor in good health. CDR3 nucleotides: TGCAGCGTTGCACTACAGTTCAATGAGCAGTTCTTC. Translating gives CSVALQFNEQFF.